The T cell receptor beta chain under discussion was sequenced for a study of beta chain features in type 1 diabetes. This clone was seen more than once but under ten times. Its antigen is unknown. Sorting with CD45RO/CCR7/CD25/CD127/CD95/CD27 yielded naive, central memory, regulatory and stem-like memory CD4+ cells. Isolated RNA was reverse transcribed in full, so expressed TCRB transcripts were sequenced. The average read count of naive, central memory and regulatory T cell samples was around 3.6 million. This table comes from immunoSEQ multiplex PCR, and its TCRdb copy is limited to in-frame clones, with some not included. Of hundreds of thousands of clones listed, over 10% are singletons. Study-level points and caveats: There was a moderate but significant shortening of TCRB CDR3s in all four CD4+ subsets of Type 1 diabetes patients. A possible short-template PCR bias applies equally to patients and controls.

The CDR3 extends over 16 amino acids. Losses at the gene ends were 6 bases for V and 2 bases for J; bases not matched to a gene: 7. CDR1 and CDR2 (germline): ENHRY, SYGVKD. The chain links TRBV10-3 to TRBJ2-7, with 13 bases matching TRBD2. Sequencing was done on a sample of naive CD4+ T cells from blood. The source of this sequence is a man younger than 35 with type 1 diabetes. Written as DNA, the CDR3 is TGTGCCATCAGAGGACTAGCGGGGGCCCGCCCCTACGAGCAGTACTTC. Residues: CAIRGLAGARPYEQYF.